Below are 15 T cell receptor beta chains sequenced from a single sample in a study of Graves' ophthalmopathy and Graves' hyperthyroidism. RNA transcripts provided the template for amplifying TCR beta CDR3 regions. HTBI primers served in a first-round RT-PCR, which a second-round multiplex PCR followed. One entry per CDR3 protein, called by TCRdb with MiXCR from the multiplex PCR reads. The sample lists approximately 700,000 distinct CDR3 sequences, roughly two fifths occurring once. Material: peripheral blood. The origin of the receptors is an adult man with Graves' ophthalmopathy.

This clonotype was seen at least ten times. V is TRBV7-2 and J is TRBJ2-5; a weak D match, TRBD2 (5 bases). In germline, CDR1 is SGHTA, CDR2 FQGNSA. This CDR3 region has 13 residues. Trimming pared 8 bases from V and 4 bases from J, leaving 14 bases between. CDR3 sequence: CASRLGIGETQYF. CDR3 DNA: TGTGCCAGCCGCCTCGGGATCGGAGAGACCCAGTACTTC.

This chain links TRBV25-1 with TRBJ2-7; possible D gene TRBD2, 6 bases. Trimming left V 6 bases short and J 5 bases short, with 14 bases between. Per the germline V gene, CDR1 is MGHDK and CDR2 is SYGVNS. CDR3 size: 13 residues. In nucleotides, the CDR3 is TGTGCCAGCAGCTATCCCGGGAGAGACGAGCAGTACTTC. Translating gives CASSYPGRDEQYF.

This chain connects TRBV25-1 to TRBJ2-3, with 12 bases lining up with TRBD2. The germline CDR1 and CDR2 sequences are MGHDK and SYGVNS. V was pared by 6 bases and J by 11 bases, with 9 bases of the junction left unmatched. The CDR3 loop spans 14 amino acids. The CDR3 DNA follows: TGTGCCAGCAGCGACACTAGGACTAGCGGGATGCAGTATTTT. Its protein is CASSDTRTSGMQYF.

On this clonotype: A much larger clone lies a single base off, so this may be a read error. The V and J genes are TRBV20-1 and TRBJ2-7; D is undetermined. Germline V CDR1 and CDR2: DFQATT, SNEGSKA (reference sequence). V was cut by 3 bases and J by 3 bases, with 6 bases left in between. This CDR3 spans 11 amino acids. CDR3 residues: CSASPGYEQYV. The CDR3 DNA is TGCAGTGCTAGTCCTGGCTACGAGCAGTACGTC.

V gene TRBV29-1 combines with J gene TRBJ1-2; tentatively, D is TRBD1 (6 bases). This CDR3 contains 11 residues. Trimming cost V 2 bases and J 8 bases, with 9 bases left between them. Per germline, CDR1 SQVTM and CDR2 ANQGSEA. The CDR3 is CSVEPGTGYTF. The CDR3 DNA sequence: TGCAGCGTTGAACCCGGGACAGGCTACACCTTC.

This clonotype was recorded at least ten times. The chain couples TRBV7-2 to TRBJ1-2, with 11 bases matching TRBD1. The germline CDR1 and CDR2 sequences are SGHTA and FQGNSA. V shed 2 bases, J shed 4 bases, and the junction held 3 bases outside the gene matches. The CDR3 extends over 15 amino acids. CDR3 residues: CASSLRTGGFYGYTF. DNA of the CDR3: TGTGCCAGCAGCTTAAGGACAGGGGGCTTCTATGGCTACACCTTC.

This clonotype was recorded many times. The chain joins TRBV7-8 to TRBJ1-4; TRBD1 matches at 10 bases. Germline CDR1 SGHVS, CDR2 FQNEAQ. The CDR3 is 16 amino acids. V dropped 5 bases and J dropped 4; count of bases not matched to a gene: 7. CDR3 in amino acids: CASSLRDRGLNEKLFF. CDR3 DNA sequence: TGTGCCAGCAGCCTGCGGGACAGGGGACTTAATGAAAAACTGTTTTTT. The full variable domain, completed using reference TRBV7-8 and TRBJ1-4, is GAGVSQSPRYKVAKRGQDVALRCDPISGHVSLFWYQQALGQGPEFLTYFQNEAQLDKSGLPSDRFFAERPEGSVSTLKIQRTQQEDSAVYLCASSLRDRGLNEKLFFGSGTQLSVL.

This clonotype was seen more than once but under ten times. The CDR3 sequence is CASSLNFGPNSPLHF. CDR3 DNA sequence: TGTGCCAGCAGCTTGAATTTTGGGCCCAATTCACCCCTCCACTTT. The chain is built from TRBV7-9 and TRBJ1-6; D call uncertain. V was clipped by 3 bases and J by 7 bases, with 13 bases between them. Per germline, CDR1 SEHNR and CDR2 FQNEAQ (reference sequence). The CDR3 is 15 amino acids.

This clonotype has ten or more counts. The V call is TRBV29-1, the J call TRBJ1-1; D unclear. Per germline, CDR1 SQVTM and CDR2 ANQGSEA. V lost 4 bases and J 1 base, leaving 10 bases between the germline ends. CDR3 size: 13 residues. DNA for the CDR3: TGCAGCGTTGCCGGCGGTCAGAACACTGAAGCTTTCTTT. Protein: CSVAGGQNTEAFF. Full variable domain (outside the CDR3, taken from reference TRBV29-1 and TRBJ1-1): SAVISQKPSRDICQRGTSLTIQCQVDSQVTMMFWYRQQPGQSLTLIATANQGSEATYESGFVIDKFPISRPNLTFSTLTVSNMSPEDSSIYLCSVAGGQNTEAFFGQGTRLTVV.

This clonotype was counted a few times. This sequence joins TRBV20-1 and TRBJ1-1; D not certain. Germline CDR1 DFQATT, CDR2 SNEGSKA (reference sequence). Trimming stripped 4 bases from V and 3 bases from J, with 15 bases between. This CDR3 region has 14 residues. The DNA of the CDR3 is TGCAGTGCTATGGCGAGGGCGCTGCACACTGAAGCTTTCTTT. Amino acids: CSAMARALHTEAFF.

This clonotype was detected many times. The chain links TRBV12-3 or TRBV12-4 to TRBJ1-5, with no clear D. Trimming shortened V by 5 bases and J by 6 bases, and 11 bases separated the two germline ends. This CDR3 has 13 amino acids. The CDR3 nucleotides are TGTGCCAGCAGTGTGGATCAGGCTCAGCCCCAGCATTTT. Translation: CASSVDQAQPQHF.

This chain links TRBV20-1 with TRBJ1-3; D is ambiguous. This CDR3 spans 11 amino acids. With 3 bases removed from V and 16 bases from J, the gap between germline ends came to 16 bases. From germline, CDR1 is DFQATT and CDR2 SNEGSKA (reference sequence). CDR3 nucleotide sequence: TGCAGTGCTAGTAAGATCAGCCTTTCGTATTTT. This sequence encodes CSASKISLSYF.

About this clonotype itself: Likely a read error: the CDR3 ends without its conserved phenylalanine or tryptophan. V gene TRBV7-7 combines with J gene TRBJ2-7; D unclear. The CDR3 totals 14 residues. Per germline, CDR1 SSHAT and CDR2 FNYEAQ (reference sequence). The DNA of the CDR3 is TGTGCTAGCAGCTTAGAGGACGGGCCCTACGAGCAGTACTGC. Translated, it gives CASSLEDGPYEQYC.

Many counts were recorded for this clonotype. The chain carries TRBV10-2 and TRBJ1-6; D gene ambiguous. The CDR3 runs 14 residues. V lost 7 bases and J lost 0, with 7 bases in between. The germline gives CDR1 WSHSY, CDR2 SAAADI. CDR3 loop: CASKGSSYNSPLHF. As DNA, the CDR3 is TGCGCCAGCAAAGGGAGCTCCTATAATTCACCCCTCCACTTT.

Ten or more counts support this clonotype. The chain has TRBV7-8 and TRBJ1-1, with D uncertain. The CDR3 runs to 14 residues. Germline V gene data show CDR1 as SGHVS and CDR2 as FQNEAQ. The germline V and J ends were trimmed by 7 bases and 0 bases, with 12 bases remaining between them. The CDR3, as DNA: TGTGCCAGCATCCTATCGGAACTGAACACTGAAGCTTTCTTT. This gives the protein CASILSELNTEAFF.